The 21 T cell receptor beta chains presented below share a single source sample, sequenced in a study of blood T cell repertoires in COVID-19. Only in-frame clones appear in the TCRdb table, and some are missing; sequencing was by immunoSEQ multiplex PCR. The table shows 100,000 to 150,000 clones, with 85% to 90% occurring only once. Sequencing used peripheral blood. Receptors were obtained from a man aged 50 or older with active or convalescent COVID-19.

V and J are TRBV29-1 and TRBJ2-7; TRBD1 matches at 7 bases. CDR3 size: 13 residues. V shed 7 bases and J 3 bases; nucleotides not matched to a gene: 9. Germline V CDR1 and CDR2: SQVTM, ANQGSEA. CDR3 sequence: CSAPDRVDYEQYF. In DNA form, the CDR3 reads TGCAGCGCCCCCGACAGGGTGGACTACGAGCAGTACTTC.

This clone showed up just once. This chain's CDR3 is CASSAGPYVLNNEQFF. The CDR3 nucleotides are TGTGCCAGCTCTGCAGGGCCCTACGTCCTGAACAATGAGCAGTTCTTC. The J gene is TRBJ2-1, the V gene TRBV18; D is possibly TRBD1 (5 bases). With 6 bases removed from V and 5 bases from J, the gap between germline ends came to 20 bases. CDR3 length: 16 residues. Germline loops: CDR1 KGHSH, CDR2 LQKENI.

This chain joins TRBV7-8 and TRBJ2-5, with 7 positions matching TRBD2. The CDR3 contains 16 residues. Germline V gives CDR1 SGHVS, CDR2 FQNEAQ. V lost 2 bases, J lost 4 bases, and 10 bases stayed unmatched. The CDR3 DNA is TGTGCCAGCAGCTTAACCCTGCGGGAGCTGCTAGAGACCCAGTACTTC. Translation: CASSLTLRELLETQYF. The whole variable domain, filled in from reference TRBV7-8 and TRBJ2-5, reads GAGVSQSPRYKVAKRGQDVALRCDPISGHVSLFWYQQALGQGPEFLTYFQNEAQLDKSGLPSDRFFAERPEGSVSTLKIQRTQQEDSAVYLCASSLTLRELLETQYFGPGTRLLVL.

This clone was detected only a few times. The J gene is TRBJ2-1, the V gene TRBV6-2 or TRBV6-3; 10 bases line up with TRBD2. V shed 6 bases, J shed 9 bases, and the junction held 11 bases outside the gene matches. CDR3 length: 15 residues. In germline, CDR1 is MNHEY, CDR2 SVGEGT. The CDR3 nucleotides are TGTGCCAGCAGCAACCTAGCGGGAGCTGCGGGTGAGCAGTTCTTC. It is translated as CASSNLAGAAGEQFF.

CDR3: CASSGSSYNEQFF. The CDR3 coding sequence is TGCGCCAGCAGCGGGAGCTCCTACAATGAGCAGTTCTTC. The chain has TRBV10-2 and TRBJ2-1, with a weak D call TRBD2 (6 bases). The V and J ends lost 6 bases and 0 bases respectively, with 6 bases between them. CDR3 length: 13 residues. Germline CDR1 WSHSY, CDR2 SAAADI.

The chain recombines TRBV6-5 with TRBJ2-5; D possibly corresponds to TRBD2 (5 bases). Per germline, CDR1 MNHEY and CDR2 SVGAGI. Trimming removed 2 bases from V and 2 bases from J, with 9 bases in between. The CDR3 has 14 amino acids. CDR3 DNA sequence: TGTGCCAGCAGTTACGAGGGTTCTCAAGAGACCCAGTACTTC. It yields the protein CASSYEGSQETQYF.

This clone was seen only once. This chain uses TRBV19 with TRBJ2-6, with 9 bases lining up with TRBD1. The CDR3 is 17 amino acids. The V and J ends lost 3 bases and 2 bases, in that order; junction bases with no gene match: 5. Germline-derived CDR1 and CDR2 are LNHDA and SQIVND (reference sequence). CDR3 protein: CASSIGTGSAGANVLTF. CDR3 nucleotides: TGTGCCAGTAGTATCGGGACAGGGTCCGCTGGGGCCAACGTCCTGACTTTC.

V and J are TRBV4-3 and TRBJ2-7; D is unclear. This CDR3 region has 15 residues. Germline V CDR1 and CDR2: LGHNA, YSLEER. Trimming left V 0 bases short and J 2 bases short, with 11 bases between. CDR3 nucleotides: TGCGCCAGCAGCCAAGAGACATCTTGGGCCTACGAGCAGTACTTC. Protein sequence: CASSQETSWAYEQYF.

Concerning this clone: Its ends do not fully match the called genes, so a read error is possible. The rearrangement links TRBV15 to TRBJ2-7; 12 bases are shared with TRBD1. CDR3 size: 12 residues. Germline V gene sequence: CDR1 LNHNV, CDR2 YYDKDF (reference sequence). The DNA for the CDR3 is TGTGCCACCAGCCCTCCGGGGGGACAGGGGGCGTTC. Encoded protein: CATSPPGGQGAF.

The sample holds one count of this clone. The chain combines TRBV5-4 with TRBJ2-7, with 13 bases fitting TRBD2. Per germline, CDR1 SGHNT and CDR2 YYREEE (reference sequence). This CDR3 spans 16 amino acids. The V and J ends lost 4 bases and 0 bases, in that order; junction bases with no gene match: 4. For the CDR3, the DNA is TGTGCCAGCAGCCGCGGACTAGCGGGAGCCTCCTACGAGCAGTACTTC. Translating gives CASSRGLAGASYEQYF.

The chain joins TRBV29-1 to TRBJ2-5; 10 bases line up with TRBD1. This CDR3 region has 13 residues. Trimming cost V 7 bases and J 3 bases; bases outside gene matches: 5. Germline V gene lookup returns CDR1 SQVTM and CDR2 ANQGSEA. The CDR3 protein is CSAFGTGEETQYF. The DNA for the CDR3 is TGCAGCGCCTTCGGGACAGGGGAAGAGACCCAGTACTTC.

The gene calls are TRBV6-1 and TRBJ2-5, with 10 positions matching TRBD2. Germline CDR1 and CDR2: MNHNS and SASEGT. Trimming removed 0 bases from V and 5 bases from J; junction bases left unmatched: 9. CDR3 length: 17 amino acids. In DNA form, the CDR3 reads TGTGCCAGCAGTGAAGCTGGAGCGGGAGGGCCATGGGAGACCCAGTACTTC. This codes for CASSEAGAGGPWETQYF.

This chain uses TRBV30 with TRBJ2-7, with a tentative D call TRBD2 (8 bases). The CDR3 is 17 amino acids. Per germline, CDR1 GTSNPN and CDR2 SVGIG (reference sequence). V shed 3 bases and J shed 2 bases, with 23 bases lying between them. The CDR3 sequence: CAWRLRQGRGGAYEQYF. The CDR3 bases are TGTGCCTGGAGGCTGAGACAGGGTCGGGGGGGAGCCTACGAGCAGTACTTC.

The rearrangement uses TRBV2 and TRBJ1-6; 7 bases line up with TRBD1. The CDR3 totals 14 residues. The V segment lost 6 bases and the J segment 7 bases; nucleotides outside the gene matches: 6. The germline gives CDR1 SNHLY, CDR2 FYNNEI. The CDR3 loop reads CASRRDRVNSPLHF. CDR3 DNA: TGTGCCAGCAGACGCGACAGGGTAAATTCACCCCTCCACTTT.

CDR3 DNA sequence: TGTGCCAGCAGCCCAAGACTGGATACCGGGGAGCTGTTTTTT. Protein: CASSPRLDTGELFF. This rearrangement joins TRBV7-9 to TRBJ2-2, with D uncertain. Germline V CDR1 and CDR2: SEHNR, FQNEAQ (reference sequence). The CDR3 runs 14 residues. Trimming stripped 5 bases from V and 5 bases from J, with 12 bases between.

There are a few counts of this clone. The chain uses TRBV5-1 and TRBJ2-2, with TRBD1 matching 9 bases. The CDR3 consists of 16 residues. V trimming: 3 bases; J trimming: 3 bases; junction bases outside the gene matches: 6. Germline values: CDR1 SGHRS, CDR2 YFSETQ. CDR3 DNA sequence: TGCGCCAGCAGCTCCCGCCGGGACAGGGACACCGGGGAGCTGTTTTTT. Amino acid sequence: CASSSRRDRDTGELFF.

The count of this clone is one. This sequence joins TRBV2 and TRBJ1-3, with TRBD1 identical over 8 bases. The V gene end was trimmed by 6 bases and the J gene end by 0 bases; junction bases not matched to a gene: 4. This CDR3 spans 15 amino acids. The germline V gene has CDR1 SNHLY and CDR2 FYNNEI. In DNA, the CDR3 is TGTGCCAGCAGCGGACAGGGACCCTCTGGAAACACCATATATTTT. Encoded protein: CASSGQGPSGNTIYF.

The chain has TRBV11-1 and TRBJ2-2, with 10 bases aligning to TRBD2. The V gene end was trimmed by 7 bases and the J gene end by 7 bases; junction bases not matched to a gene: 9. The germline V gene has CDR1 SGHAT and CDR2 FQDESV (reference sequence). This CDR3 has 15 residues. CDR3 DNA sequence: TGTGCCAGCACTCCAGCGGGAGGGGGTATCGGGGAGCTGTTTTTT. This gives the protein CASTPAGGGIGELFF.

This sequence joins TRBV7-2 and TRBJ1-2; 10 positions match TRBD1. J lost 9 bases, V lost 1 base, and 11 bases had no gene match. CDR1 is SGHTA, CDR2 FQGNSA, per germline. This CDR3 comprises 16 residues. The CDR3 loop reads CASSLDFRDRGSSYTF. The DNA for the CDR3 is TGTGCCAGCAGCTTAGACTTCCGGGACAGGGGTAGCAGCTACACCTTC.

This clone appeared a few times. The V and J genes are TRBV30 and TRBJ1-5; tentative D call: TRBD1 (6 bases). Trimming pared 5 bases from V and 5 bases from J, leaving 13 bases between. Germline V CDR1 and CDR2: GTSNPN, SVGIG (reference sequence). This CDR3 contains 13 residues. This CDR3 reads CAWSQGSDQPQHF. Written as DNA, the CDR3 is TGTGCCTGGTCACAGGGATCGGATCAGCCCCAGCATTTT.

This chain connects TRBV6-4 to TRBJ2-3, with D possibly TRBD2 on 6 matching bases. With 6 bases removed from V and 4 bases from J, the gap between germline ends came to 14 bases. The length of the CDR3 is 14 residues. Germline CDR1 and CDR2: MRHNA and SNTAGT. Here the CDR3 reads CASSPGVASDTQYF. CDR3 sequence (DNA): TGTGCCAGCAGCCCGGGGGTAGCTTCAGATACGCAGTATTTT.